The 31 T cell receptor beta chains below were found in one sample sequenced in a study. The sorted Tregs were CD4+CD25+CD127-/low cells. TCRdb re-called the 5' RACE reads through MiXCR, storing one row per CDR3 protein. Of 50,000 to 70,000 distinct CDR3 sequences in the sample, around 21% were seen once. Input material: tumor-infiltrating Tregs sorted from the breast tumor. The receptor source for this set is a female donor with breast cancer.

This clonotype was detected many times. This sequence joins TRBV12-3 or TRBV12-4 and TRBJ1-1; D perhaps matches TRBD1 (6 bases). The CDR3 is 14 amino acids. V shed 7 bases and J shed 2 bases, with 14 bases lying between them. The CDR3 is CASIRGGDNTEAFF. The CDR3 DNA sequence: TGTGCCAGCATTCGAGGGGGGGATAACACTGAAGCTTTCTTT.

V gene TRBV20-1 combines with J gene TRBJ2-3; TRBD2 matches 13 bases. Unmatched junction bases numbered 2, after V lost 4 bases and J lost 1 base. The CDR3 sequence is 15 residues long. Germline CDR1 reads DFQATT; CDR2 reads SNEGSKA (reference sequence). In DNA form, the CDR3 reads TGCAGTGCTACCGGGACTAGCGGGGGCACAGATACGCAGTATTTT. Amino acids: CSATGTSGGTDTQYF.

There are a few counts of this clonotype. The chain carries TRBV20-1 and TRBJ1-6; D gene ambiguous. V was pared by 0 bases and J by 7 bases, with 16 bases between. This CDR3 contains 16 residues. Germline CDR1 is DFQATT and CDR2 is SNEGSKA (reference sequence). The CDR3 DNA sequence: TGCAGTGCTAGAGATCCTCCGCCCAGTCCCAATTCACCCCTCCACTTT. It is translated as CSARDPPPSPNSPLHF.

This clonotype is medium-sized by share. The V gene is TRBV5-1, the J gene TRBJ1-2, with TRBD1 identical over 8 bases. V shed 2 bases and J 2 bases; nucleotides not matched to a gene: 8. The V gene's germline CDR1 is SGHRS and CDR2 YFSETQ. The CDR3 totals 16 residues. The chain's CDR3 is CASSLLQGASNYGYTF. The CDR3 DNA sequence: TGCGCCAGCAGCTTACTCCAGGGGGCTTCAAACTATGGCTACACCTTC.

This clonotype was seen ten or more times. The chain employs TRBV20-1 and TRBJ2-2; D not certain. The germline V gene has CDR1 DFQATT and CDR2 SNEGSKA (reference sequence). This CDR3 is 16 amino acids long. V lost 5 bases, J lost 3 bases, and 19 bases lay in between. In nucleotides, the CDR3 is TGCAGTGCTGGCTTTTTGTTCTGGGATCACACCGGGGAGCTGTTTTTT. As protein: CSAGFLFWDHTGELFF.

This clonotype was seen repeatedly, ten times or more. The genes are TRBV7-3 and TRBJ1-2, with 8 bases lining up with TRBD1. The germline gives CDR1 SGHTA, CDR2 FQGTGA. CDR3 length: 15 residues. V was pared by 5 bases and J by 2 bases, with 7 bases of the junction left unmatched. CDR3 residues: CASSRPDRENYGYTF. Here the CDR3 DNA reads TGTGCCAGCAGCCGCCCGGACAGGGAGAACTATGGCTACACCTTC.

This chain connects TRBV6-5 to TRBJ2-2; 9 positions match TRBD1. The germline V gene encodes CDR1 MNHEY and CDR2 SVGAGI. Losses at the gene ends were 10 bases for V and 5 bases for J; bases not matched to a gene: 5. This CDR3 has 13 amino acids. CDR3: CATQGARTGELFF. The CDR3 DNA reads as TGTGCCACACAGGGGGCTCGGACCGGGGAGCTGTTTTTT.

The chain has TRBV20-1 and TRBJ2-4; D might be TRBD2 (5 bases). The CDR3 has 14 residues. The V and J ends lost 6 bases and 3 bases respectively, with 15 bases between them. In germline, CDR1 is DFQATT, CDR2 SNEGSKA (reference sequence). CDR3 in amino acids: CSAPPPGSKNIQYF. Written as DNA, the CDR3 is TGCAGTGCCCCCCCTCCTGGGAGCAAAAACATTCAGTACTTC.

On this clonotype itself: Its ends do not fully match the called genes, so a read error is possible. This chain uses TRBV7-9 with TRBJ1-5; 10 nucleotides agree with TRBD1. Germline V gives CDR1 SEHNR, CDR2 FQNEAQ (reference sequence). This CDR3 contains 14 residues. The CDR3 protein is CAGSWDRGNQPQHF. CDR3 DNA sequence: TGTGCCGGCAGCTGGGACAGGGGTAATCAGCCCCAGCATTTT.

This clonotype was seen more than once but under ten times. The V gene is TRBV20-1, the J gene TRBJ2-2, with a possible D match to TRBD1 (6 bases). V shed 6 bases and J shed 4 bases, with 15 bases lying between them. Germline values: CDR1 DFQATT, CDR2 SNEGSKA (reference sequence). The CDR3 extends over 14 amino acids. CDR3 region: CSAYQGPSTGELFF. CDR3 DNA: TGCAGTGCATATCAGGGGCCCAGCACCGGGGAGCTGTTTTTT.

Only a few counts were recorded for this clonotype. V and J are TRBV29-1 and TRBJ1-1; D not resolved. There are 15 residues in the CDR3. Trimming cost V 2 bases and J 0 bases, with 13 bases left between them. From germline, CDR1 is SQVTM and CDR2 ANQGSEA. The CDR3 protein is CSVESDLSLNTEAFF. Here the CDR3 DNA reads TGCAGCGTTGAATCGGACTTATCCTTGAACACTGAAGCTTTCTTT.

This clonotype has only a few counts. The chain couples TRBV20-1 to TRBJ1-6, with D hard to call. V was trimmed by 3 bases and J by 5 bases, leaving 11 bases between them. This CDR3 region has 14 residues. Germline V CDR1 and CDR2: DFQATT, SNEGSKA (reference sequence). This CDR3 is CSASRRANNSPLHF. The CDR3 DNA sequence: TGCAGTGCTAGCCGGAGGGCCAATAATTCACCCCTCCACTTT.

Points on this clonotype: Compared with germline, one end of the junction differs, possibly owing to a read error. The CDR3 DNA reads as TGTGCCTGCAGCTTGGCCCCGACTAGCGTCGACAATGAGCAGTTCTTC. Its translation is CACSLAPTSVDNEQFF. The chain links TRBV5-5 to TRBJ2-1, with 8 bases lining up with TRBD2. CDR1 and CDR2 from the germline V gene are SGHKS and YYEKEE (reference sequence). This CDR3 has 16 amino acids.

This clonotype was detected a few times. The V gene is TRBV28, the J gene TRBJ1-6; 12 nucleotides align to TRBD1. Germline CDR1 is MDHEN and CDR2 is SYDVKM. The V gene end was trimmed by 5 bases and the J gene end by 10 bases; junction bases not matched to a gene: 9. The CDR3 spans 16 residues. The CDR3: CASSPGTGGLGSPLHF. The CDR3 coding sequence is TGTGCCAGCAGTCCTGGGACAGGGGGCTTGGGGTCACCCCTCCACTTT.

This chain connects TRBV24-1 to TRBJ2-7, with 9 bases matching TRBD1. The CDR3 has 15 residues. Unmatched junction bases numbered 7, after V lost 5 bases and J lost 3 bases. From germline, CDR1 is KGHDR and CDR2 SFDVKD. The CDR3 DNA reads TGTGCCACCAGTGCCGGACAGGGGAGGGACTACGAGCAGTACTTC. It translates to CATSAGQGRDYEQYF.

This clonotype was seen many times. The chain employs TRBV20-1 and TRBJ1-1, with 7 bases lining up with TRBD1. The CDR3 totals 12 residues. The V segment lost 5 bases and the J segment 5 bases; nucleotides outside the gene matches: 5. The V gene's germline CDR1 is DFQATT and CDR2 SNEGSKA (reference sequence). The CDR3 loop reads CSAFQGVTEAFF. The CDR3 DNA follows: TGCAGTGCTTTCCAGGGGGTGACTGAAGCTTTCTTT.

This clonotype was picked up many times. The J gene is TRBJ2-5, the V gene TRBV20-1, with unresolved D. Trimming pared 1 base from V and 5 bases from J, leaving 11 bases between. CDR1 and CDR2 (germline): DFQATT, SNEGSKA (reference sequence). The CDR3 totals 13 residues. The CDR3 sequence: CSARVPLGETQYF. The DNA of the CDR3 is TGCAGTGCTAGAGTCCCCCTTGGGGAGACCCAGTACTTC.

The rearrangement joins TRBV28 to TRBJ2-5; 8 nucleotides line up with TRBD2. J was trimmed by 5 bases and V by 3 bases; bases with no gene match: 8. Germline V gene lookup returns CDR1 MDHEN and CDR2 SYDVKM. The CDR3 totals 15 residues. The CDR3 sequence: CASSFQAGASETQYF. The CDR3 DNA sequence: TGTGCCAGCAGTTTTCAAGCGGGAGCTTCGGAGACCCAGTACTTC.

This clonotype was observed a handful of times. V gene TRBV9 combines with J gene TRBJ2-1; TRBD2 agrees at 13 bases. The V and J ends lost 3 bases and 6 bases, in that order; junction bases with no gene match: 3. Per the germline V gene, CDR1 is SGDLS and CDR2 is YYNGEE. CDR3 length equals 15 residues. The CDR3 reads CASSDGLAGVNEQFF. In DNA form, the CDR3 reads TGTGCCAGCAGCGACGGACTAGCGGGGGTCAATGAGCAGTTCTTC.

V and J are TRBV24-1 and TRBJ2-2; 11 bases align to TRBD2. The CDR3 extends over 17 amino acids. The V gene end was trimmed by 3 bases and the J gene end by 7 bases; junction bases not matched to a gene: 9. The V gene's germline CDR1 is KGHDR and CDR2 SFDVKD. CDR3 region: CATSDHRLAGQGGELFF. In DNA form, the CDR3 reads TGTGCCACCAGTGATCACCGACTAGCGGGGCAAGGCGGGGAGCTGTTTTTT.

This clonotype showed up just a few times. The CDR3 nucleotides are TGTGCCAGCAGCGCCGGGACAGGGGGGAATGAGCAGTTCTTC. It is translated as CASSAGTGGNEQFF. The chain employs TRBV7-8 and TRBJ2-1; 11 nucleotides match TRBD1. The V segment lost 5 bases and the J segment 7 bases; nucleotides outside the gene matches: 4. The length of the CDR3 is 14 residues. Germline V gene sequence: CDR1 SGHVS, CDR2 FQNEAQ.

The chain employs TRBV20-1 and TRBJ1-1, with D unresolved. Germline assignment: CDR1 DFQATT and CDR2 SNEGSKA (reference sequence). Trimming removed 6 bases at V and 6 bases at J, with 14 bases between. The CDR3 extends over 12 amino acids. As DNA, the CDR3 is TGCAGTGCCCAGACCGATGGCTCTGAAGCTTTCTTT. Translating it yields CSAQTDGSEAFF.

The DNA of the CDR3 is TGCGCCAGCAGCTTGGACAGTCGGGGCGCTTTCTTT. This sequence encodes CASSLDSRGAFF. V usage is TRBV5-1 and J usage is TRBJ1-1; D is possibly TRBD1 (5 bases). The V gene's germline CDR1 is SGHRS and CDR2 YFSETQ. There are 12 residues in the CDR3. With 0 bases removed from V and 11 bases from J, the gap between germline ends came to 11 bases.

This clonotype was seen a few times. The gene calls are TRBV24-1 and TRBJ2-5; D not certain. The germline V and J ends were trimmed by 12 bases and 5 bases, with 24 bases remaining between them. The CDR3 runs 15 residues. Germline V gene sequence: CDR1 KGHDR, CDR2 SFDVKD. CDR3 protein: CAVSDQTLRVETQYF. The CDR3 DNA reads TGTGCCGTCAGTGATCAAACTCTTAGGGTGGAGACCCAGTACTTC.

The chain has TRBV7-9 and TRBJ2-7; 9 positions match TRBD1. The CDR3 totals 16 residues. V lost 5 bases, J lost 2 bases, and 10 bases stayed unmatched. Looked up from germline, CDR1 is SEHNR and CDR2 is FQNEAQ (reference sequence). For the CDR3, the DNA is TGTGCCAGCAGCCCTTTACGGGACAGGGATGCCTACGAGCAGTACTTC. It codes for CASSPLRDRDAYEQYF.

A few counts support this clonotype. The rearrangement uses TRBV7-9 and TRBJ2-5, with D perhaps TRBD1 (6 bases). This CDR3 region has 15 residues. Germline V lookup: CDR1 SEHNR, CDR2 FQNEAQ (reference sequence). V was clipped by 5 bases and J by 3 bases, with 16 bases between them. The CDR3 bases are TGTGCCAGCAGCACAAAATGGGGGCAGGAAGAGACCCAGTACTTC. Translating gives CASSTKWGQEETQYF.

V is TRBV20-1 and J is TRBJ1-1; perhaps TRBD1 as D (5 bases). The germline CDR1 and CDR2 sequences are DFQATT and SNEGSKA (reference sequence). The germline V and J ends were trimmed by 6 bases and 5 bases, with 16 bases remaining between them. The CDR3 covers 13 residues. The CDR3 loop is CSAPRDGGTEAFF. DNA of the CDR3: TGCAGTGCCCCCCGGGACGGTGGAACTGAAGCTTTCTTT.

The chain has TRBV4-3 and TRBJ2-3; 9 nucleotides align to TRBD2. The trim removed 4 bases at V and 10 bases at J, leaving 6 bases unmatched. The CDR3 runs to 13 residues. Germline V gene sequence: CDR1 LGHNA, CDR2 YSLEER. CDR3 sequence: CASSPISGRSQYF. The CDR3 bases are TGCGCCAGCAGCCCCATAAGCGGGAGGTCGCAGTATTTT.

The chain carries TRBV20-1 and TRBJ2-3; no definite D call. This CDR3 region has 13 residues. With 2 bases removed from V and 7 bases from J, the gap between germline ends came to 13 bases. The germline gives CDR1 DFQATT, CDR2 SNEGSKA (reference sequence). Written as DNA, the CDR3 is TGCAGTGCTAGAAACACACACGTTTATACGCAGTATTTT. It is translated as CSARNTHVYTQYF.

Notes on this clonotype: Lacking the conserved final phenylalanine or tryptophan, this CDR3 likely reflects a read error. The rearrangement links TRBV18 to TRBJ1-1; D gene unclear. In germline, CDR1 is KGHSH, CDR2 LQKENI. This CDR3 is 19 amino acids long. Trimming took off 2 bases at V and 0 bases at J, with 22 bases between the two ends. The CDR3 loop is CASSPSIAGRRILNTEAFL. CDR3 sequence (DNA): TGTGCCAGCTCACCATCGATTGCGGGCAGGAGGATATTGAACACTGAAGCTTTCCTT.

This clonotype occurred a few times. The CDR3 protein is CASSWGQPNTEAFF. The CDR3 nucleotides read TGCGCCAGCAGCTGGGGACAGCCGAACACTGAAGCTTTCTTT. This rearrangement joins TRBV5-1 to TRBJ1-1; TRBD1 agrees at 7 bases. V gave up 3 bases and J gave up 1 base; unmatched junction bases: 3. Per the germline V gene, CDR1 is SGHRS and CDR2 is YFSETQ. This CDR3 is 14 amino acids long.